These T cell receptor beta chains were read from a single sample in a study of cytomegalovirus exposure and HLA in healthy donors. The repertoire was sequenced with immunoSEQ multiplex PCR; TCRdb's copy has only in-frame clones and lacks some. The table has roughly 160,000 clones, around 82% seen once. Sequencing was performed on PBMCs. These TCRs come from a man aged 25 to 45 in good health and CMV-seronegative. CDR3s include the opening cysteine and the closing phenylalanine or tryptophan. The D gene is left open where the match is weak. Only some rows state a clone size, as once, few, many or a class for expanded clones.

d_call	clone_size	j_call	v_call	cdr3_aa	cdr3_nt
TRBD1	.	TRBJ1-3	TRBV2	CASSLQGYGNTIYF	TGTGCCAGCAGTCTACAGGGGTACGGAAACACCATATATTTT
.	.	TRBJ2-5	TRBV11-2	CASSLGLRETQYF	TGTGCCAGCAGCTTAGGCTTGAGAGAGACCCAGTACTTC
TRBD1	.	TRBJ1-2	TRBV5-6	CASSLVGTGSAYGYTF	TGTGCCAGCAGCTTGGTGGGGACAGGCTCGGCCTATGGCTACACCTTC
.	.	TRBJ2-2	TRBV15	CATSWGRHTGELFF	TGTGCCACCAGCTGGGGGCGGCACACCGGGGAGCTGTTTTTT
.	.	TRBJ1-2	TRBV27	CASCPTARGGYTF	TGTGCCAGTTGCCCGACGGCTAGGGGTGGCTACACCTTC
.	.	TRBJ1-5	TRBV6-1	CASSEGTEGQPQHF	TGTGCCAGCAGTGAAGGGACAGAGGGTCAGCCCCAGCATTTT
.	few	TRBJ2-7	TRBV2	CASSGDSYEQYF	TGTGCCAGCAGTGGTGATAGCTACGAGCAGTACTTC
TRBD2	.	TRBJ2-1	TRBV9	CASSRDPVAGGTYNEQFF	TGTGCCAGCAGCCGAGATCCAGTAGCGGGAGGCACCTACAATGAGCAGTTCTTC
TRBD2	.	TRBJ2-3	TRBV9	CASSTTTSGSTDTQYF	TGTGCCAGCAGCACCACGACTAGCGGAAGCACAGATACGCAGTATTTT
.	.	TRBJ1-3	TRBV6-6	CASSYVYGGTIYF	TGTGCCAGCAGTTACGTGTACGGTGGCACCATATATTTT
TRBD1	.	TRBJ1-1	TRBV28	CASRTGGNTEAFF	TGTGCCAGCCGGACAGGGGGAAACACTGAAGCTTTCTTT
TRBD2	few	TRBJ2-2	TRBV5-6	CASSWREGNTGELFF	TGTGCCAGCAGCTGGCGGGAGGGAAACACCGGGGAGCTGTTTTTT
TRBD2	once	TRBJ2-3	TRBV5-6	CASSFRTSGRPEDTQYF	TGTGCCAGCAGCTTCCGGACTAGCGGGAGGCCCGAGGATACGCAGTATTTT
.	.	TRBJ1-5	TRBV19	CASLHSGSSAWPQHF	TGTGCCAGTCTACACTCAGGCTCTTCCGCATGGCCCCAGCATTTT
TRBD1	few	TRBJ1-5	TRBV27	CASSFSSDRAGQPQHF	TGTGCCAGCAGTTTCTCAAGCGACAGGGCCGGCCAGCCCCAGCATTTT
.	.	TRBJ2-7	TRBV30	CAWSGPQVRSYEQYF	TGTGCCTGGAGTGGGCCGCAGGTCCGCTCCTACGAGCAGTACTTC
.	.	TRBJ1-4	TRBV5-5	CASKRFNEKLFF	TGTGCCAGTAAGAGATTCAATGAAAAACTGTTTTTT
.	.	TRBJ1-2	TRBV7-3	CASSHRVSGYTF	TGTGCCAGCAGTCACAGGGTTAGTGGCTACACCTTC
TRBD2	once	TRBJ2-7	TRBV30	CAWTPTGTSRIEQYF	TGTGCCTGGACCCCGACCGGGACTAGCCGGATCGAGCAGTACTTC
.	.	TRBJ2-3	TRBV7-3	CASSLTAERRNTQYF	TGTGCCAGCAGCTTAACGGCCGAACGCAGGAATACGCAGTATTTT
TRBD1	.	TRBJ2-7	TRBV19	CASSPRTGTREQYF	TGTGCCAGTAGCCCGAGGACAGGGACGAGGGAGCAGTACTTC
TRBD1	.	TRBJ1-2	TRBV6-5	CASSSRQGYYGYTF	TGTGCCAGCAGTAGCCGACAGGGCTACTATGGCTACACCTTC
TRBD1	.	TRBJ1-2	TRBV5-1	CASSLGDRASGYTF	TGCGCCAGCAGCTTGGGTGACAGGGCTAGTGGCTACACCTTC
TRBD2	.	TRBJ2-7	TRBV4-2	CASSRGLAGGSGYEQYF	TGTGCCAGCAGCCGAGGACTAGCGGGAGGGTCGGGCTACGAGCAGTACTTC
TRBD2	few	TRBJ2-1	TRBV7-2	CASSLDSSGVF	TGTGCCAGCAGCTTAGATTCCAGCGGGGTCTTC
TRBD2	.	TRBJ2-3	TRBV9	CASSVAVGGAGTDTQYF	TGTGCCAGCAGCGTAGCTGTCGGGGGGGCAGGCACAGATACGCAGTATTTT
.	.	TRBJ1-5	TRBV28	CASKGGLLRQPQHF	TGTGCCAGCAAAGGCGGCCTTTTACGTCAGCCCCAGCATTTT
TRBD2	.	TRBJ2-1	TRBV30	CARWTSGSGEQFF	TGTGCCCGCTGGACTAGCGGGAGTGGTGAGCAGTTCTTC
TRBD1	.	TRBJ2-5	TRBV7-6	CASSLDRGVETQYF	TGTGCCAGCAGCTTAGACAGGGGAGTGGAGACCCAGTACTTC
TRBD1	.	TRBJ1-2	TRBV4-3	CASSPRDREFDYGYTF	TGCGCCAGCAGCCCTCGGGACAGGGAATTCGACTATGGCTACACCTTC
TRBD2	.	TRBJ2-1	TRBV7-6	CASSLPPLLAGGNNEQFF	TGTGCCAGCAGCTTACCACCCCTACTAGCGGGGGGTAACAATGAGCAGTTCTTC
TRBD2	.	TRBJ2-5	TRBV9	CASSSGGQETQYF	TGTGCCAGCAGCTCGGGGGGGCAAGAGACCCAGTACTTC